This TCR beta chain was captured by sequencing in a study of blood T cell repertoires in COVID-19. Authors' analysis steps: Counts of nucleated cells, estimated from reference gene primer amplification, were obtained. The repertoire was sequenced with immunoSEQ multiplex PCR; TCRdb's copy has only in-frame clones and lacks some. V, J and clone size are those of that table, while D and trimming were read from the DNA. This table has around 100,000 clones, 80% appearing once. Germline CDR1 is MDHEN and CDR2 is SYDVKM. The V and J ends lost 5 bases and 5 bases respectively, with 11 bases between them. This CDR3 region has 13 residues.

The J gene is TRBJ2-3, the V gene TRBV28; D is perhaps TRBD1 (6 bases). The sample taken for sequencing was peripheral blood. The clonotype originates from a man in his sixties or seventies with active or convalescent COVID-19. CDR3 protein: CASSPGVGDTQYF. The DNA of the CDR3 is TGTGCCAGCAGTCCAGGGGTGGGAGATACGCAGTATTTT.